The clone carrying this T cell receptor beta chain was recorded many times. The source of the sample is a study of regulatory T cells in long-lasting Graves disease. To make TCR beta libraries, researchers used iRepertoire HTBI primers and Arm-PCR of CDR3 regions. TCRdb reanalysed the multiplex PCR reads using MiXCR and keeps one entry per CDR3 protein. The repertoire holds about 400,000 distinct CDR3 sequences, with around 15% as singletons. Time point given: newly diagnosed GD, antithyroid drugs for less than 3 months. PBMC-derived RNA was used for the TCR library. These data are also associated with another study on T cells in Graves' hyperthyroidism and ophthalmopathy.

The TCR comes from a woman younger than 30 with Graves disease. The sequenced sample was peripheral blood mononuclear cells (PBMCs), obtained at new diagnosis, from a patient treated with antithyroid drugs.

The CDR3 is CASSENDNSPLHF. For the CDR3, the DNA is TGTGCCAGCAGTGAAAACGATAATTCACCCCTCCACTTT. This sequence joins TRBV6-1 and TRBJ1-6; D is ambiguous. CDR1 and CDR2 from the germline V gene are MNHNS and SASEGT. The CDR3 consists of 13 residues. Trimming pared 2 bases from V and 5 bases from J, leaving 4 bases between.